This T cell receptor (beta chain) was captured in a study of T cells in Graves' hyperthyroidism and ophthalmopathy. General study findings and limits: Prediction of ophthalmopathy progression came a median around 6.1 months pre-onset.

The source material, RNA transcripts, was used to amplify TCR beta CDR3 regions. Researchers ran a first-round RT-PCR on the TCR CDR3 using the HTBI primer set. TCRdb reprocessed the multiplex PCR reads with MiXCR, giving one entry per CDR3 protein. The table lists roughly 750,000 distinct CDR3 sequences, roughly 15% of them singletons. Germline V CDR1 and CDR2: DFQATT, SNEGSKA (reference sequence). The CDR3 loop spans 16 amino acids. V lost 5 bases, J lost 7 bases, and 14 bases stayed unmatched. About this clonotype: Antigen: not known.

The V gene is TRBV20-1, the J gene TRBJ2-3, with TRBD2 matching over 11 bases. This receptor was taken from a man between 18 and 29 years old with Graves' hyperthyroidism. Sequencing was performed on blood. CDR3 DNA: TGCAGTGCTGAGCCGGGGACTAGCGGTACGCGGTATACGCAGTATTTT. Protein: CSAEPGTSGTRYTQYF.